The present T cell receptor beta chain was sequenced within a study of T cell responses to AZD1222 COVID-19 vaccine. Libraries were prepared by immunoSEQ multiplex PCR; TCRdb keeps only in-frame clonotypes and omits some of them. The data contain tens of thousands of clones, just over 85% of them singletons. As concerns this clone: The antigen remains unidentified.

Whole-study findings and limits: Donor demographics were predominantly white British with a female majority; clonal diversity may be underestimated. Only a handful of AZD1222 recipients tested seropositive at baseline. Spike-specific TCR breadth and depth went up after people got two AZD1222 doses.

The clonotype originates from an adult in good health. Sequenced material: peripheral blood, taken on day 0 of AZD1222 vaccination.

The CDR3 DNA follows: TGTGCCAGCAGTACGCCCCGGACCTACGAGCAGTACTTC. Its protein is CASSTPRTYEQYF. The chain is built from TRBV27 and TRBJ2-7; D uncertain. The CDR3 sequence is 13 residues long. Germline CDR1 MNHEY, CDR2 SMNVEV (reference sequence). The V end was cut by 5 bases, the J end by 2 bases, with 10 bases between.